A single sample is the source of the 20 T cell receptor beta chains below, sequenced in a study of T cell changes during pregnancy in multiple sclerosis. Repertoires were generated with immunoSEQ multiplex PCR, while TCRdb's copy carries only in-frame clones and drops some. The sample holds 39,000 or so clones, 85% to 95% seen once. The specimen was CD8+ T cells from peripheral blood mononuclear cells, collected in the third trimester of pregnancy. The receptors were sampled from a female donor with multiple sclerosis, enrolled in a pregnancy study.

This chain links TRBV7-9 with TRBJ2-1, with 12 bases identical to TRBD2. The ends lost 10 bases at V and 5 bases at J; junction bases unmatched: 6. This CDR3 is 14 amino acids long. Germline CDR1 and CDR2: SEHNR and FQNEAQ (reference sequence). The CDR3, as DNA: TGTGCCACCCCCGGACTAGCGGGAAACAATGAGCAGTTCTTC. Protein product: CATPGLAGNNEQFF.

The chain uses TRBV29-1 and TRBJ1-3, with a possible D match to TRBD1 (5 bases). CDR1 and CDR2 (germline): SQVTM, ANQGSEA. The CDR3 runs to 14 residues. V lost 1 base, J lost 1 base, and 8 bases lay in between. The CDR3 here is CSVEVGDSGNTIYF. CDR3 nucleotide sequence: TGCAGCGTTGAAGTAGGGGATTCTGGAAACACCATATATTTT.

The chain employs TRBV19 and TRBJ1-1; no reliable D call. V was pared by 9 bases and J by 5 bases, with 10 bases between. Germline CDR1 reads LNHDA; CDR2 reads SQIVND (reference sequence). The CDR3 runs 11 residues. The CDR3: CASQGETEAFF. CDR3 nucleotide sequence: TGTGCCAGCCAAGGAGAAACTGAAGCTTTCTTT.

The V call is TRBV4-2, the J call TRBJ2-1; D call uncertain. Trimming took 4 bases from V and 4 from J, leaving 14 bases between them. The CDR3 loop spans 15 amino acids. Per germline, CDR1 LGHNA and CDR2 YNFKEQ. DNA of the CDR3: TGTGCCAGCAGCCCCACTCTAGTCTGGTACAATGAGCAGTTCTTC. This translates into CASSPTLVWYNEQFF.

This clone has only a few counts. V is TRBV30 and J is TRBJ2-7, with 8 bases identical to TRBD2. Germline CDR1 GTSNPN, CDR2 SVGIG (reference sequence). CDR3 length: 12 amino acids. Unmatched junction bases numbered 1, after V lost 3 bases and J lost 3 bases. CDR3 loop: CAWRSGSYEQYF. The DNA for the CDR3 is TGTGCCTGGAGGAGCGGGAGCTACGAGCAGTACTTC.

This clone was observed a handful of times. This chain uses TRBV5-1 with TRBJ1-6; no clear D gene. V was cut by 0 bases and J by 7 bases, with 8 bases left in between. This CDR3 comprises 14 residues. CDR1 is SGHRS and CDR2 is YFSETQ in the germline V gene. CDR3 coding DNA: TGCGCCAGCAGCTTGGCCTCGGGGAATTCACCCCTCCACTTT. This codes for CASSLASGNSPLHF.

The chain joins TRBV4-2 to TRBJ1-1; D uncertain. The CDR3 length is 14 residues. Germline CDR1 reads LGHNA; CDR2 reads YNFKEQ. The V end was cut by 0 bases, the J end by 1 base, with 6 bases between. CDR3 bases: TGTGCCAGCAGCCAAGATGGAGGGAACACTGAAGCTTTCTTT. Translated, it gives CASSQDGGNTEAFF.

The CDR3 DNA sequence: TGTGCCAGCAGTTGGACTAGCGGGAGGGCCAAGGGGAATGAGCAGTTCTTC. This translates into CASSWTSGRAKGNEQFF. This chain links TRBV27 with TRBJ2-1; 15 positions agree with TRBD2. Germline CDR1 reads MNHEY; CDR2 reads SMNVEV (reference sequence). The CDR3 extends over 17 amino acids. Trimming cost V 4 bases and J 7 bases; bases outside gene matches: 8.

This chain joins TRBV27 and TRBJ2-7, with D perhaps matching TRBD1 (7 bases). Trimming removed 2 bases from V and 4 bases from J, with 15 bases in between. This CDR3 region has 15 residues. The germline V gene encodes CDR1 MNHEY and CDR2 SMNVEV (reference sequence). The CDR3 protein is CASSLRRGRTYEQYF. The CDR3 bases are TGTGCCAGCAGTTTAAGGAGGGGGCGTACTTACGAGCAGTACTTC.

The chain links TRBV27 to TRBJ2-7; tentative D call: TRBD2 (5 bases). CDR1 and CDR2 (germline): MNHEY, SMNVEV (reference sequence). V lost 8 bases and J 3 bases, leaving 17 bases between the germline ends. This CDR3 region has 14 residues. CDR3 bases: TGTGCCAGCGCCGGAGGAGAAGGGTACTACGAGCAGTACTTC. Protein sequence: CASAGGEGYYEQYF.

This chain joins TRBV28 and TRBJ1-3; no reliable D call. The CDR3 is 15 amino acids. CDR1 and CDR2 from the germline V gene are MDHEN and SYDVKM. V was cut by 5 bases and J by 1 base, with 12 bases left in between. The CDR3 loop is CASSPPAGSGNTIYF. The CDR3 region has the DNA TGTGCCAGCAGTCCTCCCGCGGGGTCTGGAAACACCATATATTTT.

The genes are TRBV5-6 and TRBJ2-7, with 8 nucleotides matching TRBD2. Germline CDR1 reads SGHDT; CDR2 reads YYEEEE. This CDR3 comprises 13 residues. With V trimmed by 5 bases and J by 3 bases, 4 bases remained unmatched. In nucleotides, the CDR3 is TGTGCCAGCAGTGCCGGGACTAGCTACGAGCAGTACTTC. Protein: CASSAGTSYEQYF. Using reference TRBV5-6 and TRBJ2-7 for the parts outside the CDR3, the full variable domain is DAGVTQSPTHLIKTRGQQVTLRCSPKSGHDTVSWYQQALGQGPQFIFQYYEEEERQRGNFPDRFSGHQFPNYSSELNVNALLLGDSALYLCASSAGTSYEQYFGPGTRLTVT.

The chain carries TRBV28 and TRBJ2-2; possibly TRBD2 for D (6 bases). Germline values: CDR1 MDHEN, CDR2 SYDVKM. The V end lost 5 bases, the J end lost 3 bases, and 25 bases lay between the germline ends. The CDR3 covers 19 residues. The CDR3 region is CASSTPRSSRDWYTGELFF. Written as DNA, the CDR3 is TGTGCCAGCAGTACCCCCCGGTCTAGCCGGGACTGGTACACCGGGGAGCTGTTTTTT.

The J gene is TRBJ2-2, the V gene TRBV27, with 10 bases lining up with TRBD2. V lost 8 bases and J lost 1; bases outside the gene matches: 1. This CDR3 contains 14 residues. Germline CDR1 is MNHEY and CDR2 is SMNVEV (reference sequence). CDR3 sequence (DNA): TGTGCCAGCTCTAGCGGGGGGAACACCGGGGAGCTGTTTTTT. Encoded protein: CASSSGGNTGELFF.

The chain links TRBV19 to TRBJ2-1; possibly TRBD2 for D (5 bases). This CDR3 spans 15 amino acids. V gave up 3 bases and J gave up 0 bases, with 9 bases separating them. The germline V gene has CDR1 LNHDA and CDR2 SQIVND (reference sequence). CDR3 residues: CASSIGMGSYNEQFF. The CDR3 DNA sequence: TGTGCCAGTAGTATCGGGATGGGCTCCTACAATGAGCAGTTCTTC. Full variable domain (missing parts from reference TRBV19 and TRBJ2-1): DGGITQSPKYLFRKEGQNVTLSCEQNLNHDAMYWYRQDPGQGLRLIYYSQIVNDFQKGDIAEGYSVSREKKESFPLTVTSAQKNPTAFYLCASSIGMGSYNEQFFGPGTRLTVL.

The rearrangement uses TRBV30 and TRBJ2-1, with D uncertain. Germline V CDR1 and CDR2: GTSNPN, SVGIG (reference sequence). Between the trimmed V and J ends, which lost 6 bases and 0 bases, there was a span of 9 bases. The CDR3 has 13 amino acids. The CDR3 reads CACDRSSYNEQFF. The CDR3 nucleotides are TGTGCCTGCGATAGGAGCTCCTACAATGAGCAGTTCTTC. Full variable domain (rest looked up from reference TRBV30 and TRBJ2-1): SQTIHQWPATLVQPVGSPLSLECTVEGTSNPNLYWYRQAAGRGLQLLFYSVGIGQISSEVPQNLSASRPQDRQFILSSKKLLLSDSGFYLCACDRSSYNEQFFGPGTRLTVL.

The chain joins TRBV5-1 to TRBJ2-5, with a possible D match to TRBD2 (6 bases). The V end lost 0 bases, the J end lost 1 base, and 13 bases lay between the germline ends. There are 16 residues in the CDR3. Germline CDR1 and CDR2: SGHRS and YFSETQ. The CDR3 DNA follows: TGCGCCAGCAGCTTGGGCGGAGCGGGCCTCCAAGAGACCCAGTACTTC. Its protein product is CASSLGGAGLQETQYF.

The chain links TRBV20-1 to TRBJ2-7; possible D gene TRBD2, 5 bases. CDR1 DFQATT and CDR2 SNEGSKA come from the germline V gene (reference sequence). The CDR3 is made up of 11 amino acids. Trimming took 3 bases from V and 2 from J, leaving 5 bases between them. The CDR3 DNA is TGCAGTGCTAGGGGAGCCTACGAGCAGTACTTC. It codes for CSARGAYEQYF.

DNA of the CDR3: TGTGCCAGCAGCTTTCGACAGACAGGGTCTAGATACGAGCAGTACTTC. Translating it yields CASSFRQTGSRYEQYF. This chain connects TRBV5-6 to TRBJ2-7; 7 nucleotides align to TRBD1. The germline V gene encodes CDR1 SGHDT and CDR2 YYEEEE. This CDR3 has 16 amino acids. V was clipped by 2 bases and J by 4 bases; unmatched bases: 12.

The rearrangement uses TRBV6-1 and TRBJ2-1; possibly TRBD2 for D (7 bases). The CDR3 spans 15 residues. Trimming left V 3 bases short and J 3 bases short, with 12 bases between. Germline loops: CDR1 MNHNS, CDR2 SASEGT. This CDR3 is CASSDPGEGYNEQFF. CDR3 DNA sequence: TGTGCCAGCAGTGACCCAGGGGAGGGCTACAATGAGCAGTTCTTC.